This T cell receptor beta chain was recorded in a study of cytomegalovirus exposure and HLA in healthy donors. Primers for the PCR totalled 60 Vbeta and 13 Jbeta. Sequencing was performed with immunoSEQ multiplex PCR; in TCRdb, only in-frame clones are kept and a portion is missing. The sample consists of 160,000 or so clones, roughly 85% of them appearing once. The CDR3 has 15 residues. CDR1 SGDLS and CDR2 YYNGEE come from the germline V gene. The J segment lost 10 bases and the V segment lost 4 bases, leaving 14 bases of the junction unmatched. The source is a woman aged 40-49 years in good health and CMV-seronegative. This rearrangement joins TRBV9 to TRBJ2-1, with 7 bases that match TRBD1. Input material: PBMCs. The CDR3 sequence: CASSPGQEPRGEQFF. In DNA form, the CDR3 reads TGTGCCAGCAGCCCAGGACAGGAACCACGTGGCGAGCAGTTCTTC. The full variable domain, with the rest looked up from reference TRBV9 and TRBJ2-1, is DSGVTQTPKHLITATGQRVTLRCSPRSGDLSVYWYQQSLDQGLQFLIQYYNGEERAKGNILERFSAQQFPDLHSELNLSSLELGDSALYFCASSPGQEPRGEQFFGPGTRLTVL.